Following are 29 T cell receptor beta chains from one sample sequenced in a study of control samples from healthy donors and cancer patients (dated by TCRdb to 2018 to 2020). To prepare the library, the immunoSEQ multiplex PCR assay was applied. This immuneACCESS table, as held by TCRdb, lists in-frame sequences with V and J called but not all clones. Of the missing ones, under half trace to an unresolved V gene in checked studies; the others have no known cause. The sample data list some 210,000 clones, and about 90% of these were observed just once. The ten largest clonotypes hold around 1.9% of the sample. The sequencing sample was made of blood. These receptors were collected from a man younger than 40 in good health.

The CDR3 sequence: CSVVAGAGRTGELFF. CDR3 DNA: TGCAGCGTTGTGGCCGGGGCCGGGCGAACCGGGGAGCTGTTTTTT. V and J are TRBV29-1 and TRBJ2-2; D assignment may be TRBD1 or TRBD2 (5 bases each). The germline gives CDR1 SQVTM, CDR2 ANQGSEA. The CDR3 is made up of 15 amino acids. Deletions cut 4 bases from V and 5 bases from J, with 17 bases between.

This chain uses TRBV14 with TRBJ2-5; D unresolved. V gave up 2 bases and J gave up 2 bases, with 21 bases separating them. CDR3 size: 18 residues. CDR1 and CDR2 from the germline V gene are SGHDN and FVKESK. DNA of the CDR3: TGTGCCAGCAGCCAAAGACTTCTAATAAGCACCGATCAAGAGACCCAGTACTTC. Translation gives CASSQRLLISTDQETQYF.

The CDR3 DNA follows: TGCACCAGCAGCCAAGATCAGGGTTGTCAGCCCCAGCATTTT. It translates to CTSSQDQGCQPQHF. J is TRBJ1-5 and V is TRBV1; TRBD1, as called in the table, went unchecked against the DNA. TRBV1 counts as a pseudogene. The CDR3 length is 14 residues.

The chain joins TRBV2 to TRBJ2-7; D may be TRBD1 (6 bases). V gave up 8 bases and J gave up 2 bases, with 16 bases separating them. The CDR3 loop spans 14 amino acids. Germline CDR1 and CDR2: SNHLY and FYNNEI. CDR3 amino acids: CASYRDTTPYEQYF. In DNA, the CDR3 is TGTGCCAGCTACCGGGACACCACCCCCTACGAGCAGTACTTC.

The chain recombines TRBV29-1 with TRBJ1-1; 7 bases agree with TRBD1. Germline V gene data show CDR1 as SQVTM and CDR2 as ANQGSEA. CDR3 size: 14 residues. V shed 6 bases, J shed 1 base, and the junction held 8 bases outside the gene matches. CDR3 residues: CSVVYRGPNTEAFF. The CDR3, as DNA: TGCAGCGTGGTATACAGGGGTCCGAACACTGAAGCTTTCTTT.

The rearrangement links TRBV5-1 to TRBJ2-2, with 7 bases fitting TRBD2. Germline lookup yields CDR1 SGHRS and CDR2 YFSETQ. V was clipped by 3 bases and J by 4 bases; unmatched bases: 12. The CDR3 is made up of 17 amino acids. The CDR3 here is CASSWGRARGITGELFF. The CDR3 coding sequence is TGCGCCAGCAGCTGGGGACGGGCGCGGGGGATCACCGGGGAGCTGTTTTTT.

Turning to this clone: A junction end diverges from the germline sequence, so it may reflect a read error. V and J are TRBV5-1 and TRBJ2-7; 7 nucleotides match TRBD1. The CDR3 consists of 20 residues. The germline V gene encodes CDR1 SGHRS and CDR2 YFSETQ. The CDR3 protein is CAGSLPEVDRVGPGTYEQYF. The CDR3 DNA reads as TGCGCCGGCAGCTTGCCCGAAGTCGACAGGGTAGGGCCAGGAACCTACGAGCAGTACTTC.

The chain carries TRBV7-9 and TRBJ2-7, with 10 bases identical to TRBD2. The ends lost 1 base at V and 2 bases at J; junction bases unmatched: 11. The germline gives CDR1 SEHNR, CDR2 FQNEAQ (reference sequence). This CDR3 is built from 18 residues. The CDR3 DNA is TGTGCCAGCAGCTTAGTTTATGGGGCTAGCGGGGGCACCTACGAGCAGTACTTC. It codes for CASSLVYGASGGTYEQYF. Together with reference TRBV7-9 and TRBJ2-7, the CDR3 gives the full variable domain: DTGVSQNPRHKITKRGQNVTFRCDPISEHNRLYWYRQTLGQGPEFLTYFQNEAQLEKSRLLSDRFSAERPKGSFSTLEIQRTEQGDSAMYLCASSLVYGASGGTYEQYFGPGTRLTVT.

The chain uses TRBV9 and TRBJ2-5, with 9 bases fitting TRBD1. The germline V gene has CDR1 SGDLS and CDR2 YYNGEE. The junction had 9 bases not matched to a gene; V was cut back by 0 bases and J by 3 bases. The length of the CDR3 is 17 residues. CDR3 residues: CASSVESPGQGKETQYF. The CDR3 DNA reads as TGTGCCAGCAGCGTAGAGTCCCCCGGACAGGGGAAAGAGACCCAGTACTTC.

This rearrangement joins TRBV7-9 to TRBJ2-2, with 7 bases that match TRBD1. The germline CDR1 and CDR2 sequences are SEHNR and FQNEAQ (reference sequence). J was trimmed by 2 bases and V by 4 bases; bases with no gene match: 7. The CDR3 runs 16 residues. The CDR3 DNA reads TGTGCCAGCAGCTCGACGGGACAGTTTAACACCGGGGAGCTGTTTTTT. Encoded protein: CASSSTGQFNTGELFF.

The rearrangement links TRBV5-1 to TRBJ2-7; weak D call: TRBD1 (6 bases). Trimming removed 2 bases from V and 5 bases from J, with 14 bases in between. The CDR3 sequence is 14 residues long. Germline assignment: CDR1 SGHRS and CDR2 YFSETQ. CDR3 DNA sequence: TGCGCCAGCAGCTTTAACAGGGAATTAAACGAGCAGTACTTC. Translated: CASSFNRELNEQYF. The variable domain in full, with the rest retrieved from reference TRBV5-1 and TRBJ2-7, is KAGVTQTPRYLIKTRGQQVTLSCSPISGHRSVSWYQQTPGQGLQFLFEYFSETQRNKGNFPGRFSGRQFSNSRSEMNVSTLELGDSALYLCASSFNRELNEQYFGPGTRLTVT.

CDR3 in DNA: TGTGCCAGCAGCCAAGATTTAAGGGGCCTCTATGGCTACACCTTC. Amino acid sequence: CASSQDLRGLYGYTF. V and J are TRBV14 and TRBJ1-2, with D perhaps matching TRBD1 (5 bases). Deletions cut 0 bases from V and 4 bases from J, with 12 bases between. Germline CDR1 SGHDN, CDR2 FVKESK. The CDR3 totals 15 residues.

The V gene is TRBV11-2, the J gene TRBJ1-4; D not certain. V shed 1 base and J shed 4 bases, with 4 bases lying between them. This CDR3 comprises 13 residues. In germline, CDR1 is SGHAT, CDR2 FQNNGV. The CDR3 DNA sequence: TGTGCCAGCAGCTTAGGGGTTAATGAAAAACTGTTTTTT. As protein: CASSLGVNEKLFF.

The DNA of the CDR3 is TGTGCCAGCAGCCACAGTCCAGGGGGCTACGAGCAGTACTTC. Translating it yields CASSHSPGGYEQYF. The V gene is TRBV3-1 (or the pseudogene TRBV3-2), the J gene TRBJ2-7; 7 bases match TRBD1. The germline V gene encodes CDR1 LGHDT and CDR2 YNNKEL (reference sequence). Trimming cost V 3 bases and J 3 bases; bases outside gene matches: 5. The CDR3 totals 14 residues.

The V gene is TRBV9, the J gene TRBJ2-7, with D tentatively TRBD1 (6 bases). Germline V gene data show CDR1 as SGDLS and CDR2 as YYNGEE. The CDR3 totals 13 residues. V was clipped by 2 bases and J by 0 bases, with 6 bases between them. CDR3 loop: CASSVTGSYEQYF. As DNA, the CDR3 is TGTGCCAGCAGCGTGACAGGCTCCTACGAGCAGTACTTC.

The chain carries TRBV5-6 and TRBJ2-7; D unresolved. The CDR3 runs 13 residues. Germline lookup yields CDR1 SGHDT and CDR2 YYEEEE. V was clipped by 4 bases and J by 3 bases, with 11 bases between them. The CDR3 reads CASSPSKFYEQYF. The CDR3 DNA reads TGTGCCAGCAGCCCTTCCAAGTTCTACGAGCAGTACTTC.

This clone has only one observation. The rearrangement uses TRBV28 and TRBJ1-5, with 7 bases matching TRBD1. The CDR3 consists of 15 residues. With 5 bases clipped from V and 1 base from J, the junction kept 5 bases outside the gene matches. Germline lookup yields CDR1 MDHEN and CDR2 SYDVKM. For the CDR3, the DNA is TGTGCCAGCAGTCCCGGGGGACAGAGCAATCAGCCCCAGCATTTT. Its translation is CASSPGGQSNQPQHF.

The rearrangement joins TRBV2 to TRBJ1-1; D gene uncertain. The CDR3 covers 15 residues. V dropped 4 bases and J dropped 0 bases, with 12 bases sitting between them. CDR1 and CDR2 (germline): SNHLY, FYNNEI. CDR3 nucleotides: TGTGCCAGCAGTGTTAGTACTTCGATGAACACTGAAGCTTTCTTT. This codes for CASSVSTSMNTEAFF.

The chain carries TRBV5-1 and TRBJ2-5; 7 positions match TRBD2. V trimming: 2 bases; J trimming: 3 bases; junction bases outside the gene matches: 7. Germline CDR1 and CDR2: SGHRS and YFSETQ. CDR3 length: 15 amino acids. The CDR3 sequence: CASSFDDSGKETQYF. The CDR3 coding sequence is TGCGCCAGCAGCTTCGATGACAGCGGGAAAGAGACCCAGTACTTC.

This chain joins TRBV13 and TRBJ1-3; D not certain. V lost 5 bases and J 4 bases, leaving 9 bases between the germline ends. The CDR3 loop spans 13 amino acids. Germline V gene lookup returns CDR1 PRHDT and CDR2 FYEKMQ (reference sequence). For the CDR3, the DNA is TGTGCCAGCAGCGAGACCCGAGGAAACACCATATATTTT. Encoded protein: CASSETRGNTIYF.

This chain connects TRBV13 to TRBJ2-7, with D perhaps TRBD1 or TRBD2 (5 bases each). Germline CDR1 and CDR2: PRHDT and FYEKMQ (reference sequence). CDR3 length: 15 amino acids. V was cut by 2 bases and J by 5 bases, with 16 bases left in between. The CDR3 DNA follows: TGTGCCAGCAGCTTAACTCGCCCCGGGGCGGACGAGCAGTACTTC. Translating gives CASSLTRPGADEQYF.

The chain employs TRBV5-4 and TRBJ1-1; D is possibly TRBD1 (5 bases). This CDR3 comprises 14 residues. Germline V lookup: CDR1 SGHNT, CDR2 YYREEE (reference sequence). Trimming took 5 bases from V and 1 from J, leaving 12 bases between them. In nucleotides, the CDR3 is TGTGCCAGCAGTGACAGCTCGGAGAACACTGAAGCTTTCTTT. Translated, it gives CASSDSSENTEAFF.

Only one count was recorded for this clone. The J gene is TRBJ2-2, the V gene TRBV7-6; D perhaps matches TRBD2 (6 bases). The CDR3 spans 17 residues. V was clipped by 5 bases and J by 3 bases, with 19 bases between them. Germline V gives CDR1 SGHVS, CDR2 FNYEAQ. The CDR3 nucleotides read TGTGCCAGCAGCGAAATTCGTAGCGGCACCGACACCGGGGAGCTGTTTTTT. Its protein product is CASSEIRSGTDTGELFF.

The CDR3 here is CASSRLLAGDTDTQYF. Written as DNA, the CDR3 is TGTGCCAGCAGTCGACTACTAGCGGGGGACACAGATACGCAGTATTTT. J is TRBJ2-3 and V is TRBV6-6; 11 nucleotides agree with TRBD2. V shed 5 bases and J 2 bases; nucleotides not matched to a gene: 6. Germline assignment: CDR1 MNHNY and CDR2 SVGAGI (reference sequence). The CDR3 length is 16 residues.

The chain uses TRBV12-3 or TRBV12-4 and TRBJ1-2; 10 bases agree with TRBD1. Losses at the gene ends were 6 bases for V and 7 bases for J; bases not matched to a gene: 2. CDR3 size: 12 residues. The CDR3 DNA is TGTGCCAGCAGGACAGGGGGCTTTGGCTACACCTTC. Translated, it gives CASRTGGFGYTF.

V and J are TRBV3-1 (or the pseudogene TRBV3-2) and TRBJ2-3; no firm D call. CDR1 is LGHDT, CDR2 YNNKEL, per germline (reference sequence). The CDR3 sequence is 13 residues long. Deletions cut 4 bases from V and 2 bases from J, with 7 bases between. This CDR3 is CASSPLYTDTQYF. The CDR3 DNA follows: TGTGCCAGCAGCCCATTATACACAGATACGCAGTATTTT.

This chain uses TRBV7-8 with TRBJ2-1, with 10 bases fitting TRBD1. V lost 5 bases, J lost 9 bases, and 10 bases stayed unmatched. Germline V gene sequence: CDR1 SGHVS, CDR2 FQNEAQ. The CDR3 loop spans 15 amino acids. The CDR3: CASSVDRGPTSEQFF. CDR3 DNA: TGTGCCAGCAGCGTCGACAGGGGGCCTACAAGTGAGCAGTTCTTC.

V gene TRBV5-6 combines with J gene TRBJ1-2; D is uncertain. The V and J ends lost 2 bases and 0 bases respectively, with 11 bases between them. The CDR3 sequence is 15 residues long. Germline CDR1 and CDR2: SGHDT and YYEEEE. As DNA, the CDR3 is TGTGCCAGCAGCTTTTGGGCAGTAGCTAACTATGGCTACACCTTC. This translates into CASSFWAVANYGYTF.

V usage is TRBV5-1 and J usage is TRBJ2-7, with no clear D. The CDR3 covers 12 residues. Trimming cost V 3 bases and J 0 bases, with 4 bases left between them. The V gene's germline CDR1 is SGHRS and CDR2 YFSETQ. The CDR3, as DNA: TGCGCCAGCAGCTGGGACTCCTACGAGCAGTACTTC. It translates to CASSWDSYEQYF.